A single sample is the source of the 32 T cell receptor beta chains below, sequenced in a study of T cells in Graves' hyperthyroidism and ophthalmopathy (dated by TCRdb to between 2018 and 2021). Library prep was done by multiplex PCR. Data came from an Illumina HiSeq 2000. Amplification of TCR beta CDR3 regions was carried out from RNA transcripts. The first round of RT-PCR for the TCR CDR3 was performed with the HTBI primer set and the Qiagen OneStep RT-PCR kit. Through fastp at Q25 and MiXCR, TCRdb rebuilt clones from the public reads, retaining in-frame beta chains. All rows with the same CDR3 protein become a single entry with the most common DNA and genes. The sample table contains 500,000 to 800,000 distinct CDR3 sequences; only one count was recorded for about 45% of them. Of the sample, 7% to 7.5% falls within the top ten clones. The sample was peripheral blood or thyroid tissue (not recorded which). These receptors were obtained from an adult man with Graves' disease, either hyperthyroidism or ophthalmopathy (not recorded which).

This clonotype came up a few times. The chain joins TRBV6-5 to TRBJ2-6; D is uncertain. The CDR3 covers 15 residues. Germline CDR1 MNHEY, CDR2 SVGAGI. With 0 bases removed from V and 1 base from J, the gap between germline ends came to 4 bases. In nucleotides, the CDR3 is TGTGCCAGCAGTTACTCAGGTTCTGGGGCCAACGTCCTGACTTTC. Its protein is CASSYSGSGANVLTF.

The V call is TRBV25-1, the J call TRBJ1-1, with 11 bases lining up with TRBD1. Germline V gene sequence: CDR1 MGHDK, CDR2 SYGVNS. The junction had 13 bases not matched to a gene; V was cut back by 6 bases and J by 7 bases. The CDR3 loop spans 16 amino acids. The CDR3, as DNA: TGTGCCAGCAGCGTGGAGGGACAGGGGGGGAGGGGTGAAGCTTTCTTT. It translates to CASSVEGQGGRGEAFF.

This rearrangement joins TRBV29-1 to TRBJ2-5, with D maybe TRBD2 (5 bases). Germline V CDR1 and CDR2: SQVTM, ANQGSEA. This CDR3 spans 12 amino acids. Trimming removed 4 bases from V and 4 bases from J, with 10 bases in between. CDR3: CSVGRVGETQYF. CDR3 DNA: TGCAGCGTTGGGCGGGTTGGAGAGACCCAGTACTTC. Combining the CDR3 with reference TRBV29-1 and TRBJ2-5 gives the whole variable domain SAVISQKPSRDICQRGTSLTIQCQVDSQVTMMFWYRQQPGQSLTLIATANQGSEATYESGFVIDKFPISRPNLTFSTLTVSNMSPEDSSIYLCSVGRVGETQYFGPGTRLLVL.

This clonotype was seen a single time. The V gene is TRBV29-1, the J gene TRBJ1-1, with D perhaps TRBD1 (5 bases). The length of the CDR3 is 14 residues. V was cut by 8 bases and J by 1 base, with 17 bases left in between. Germline V gene data show CDR1 as SQVTM and CDR2 as ANQGSEA. CDR3 sequence: CSSFSGGTNTEAFF. CDR3 coding DNA: TGCAGCAGTTTCTCGGGGGGGACGAACACTGAAGCTTTCTTT.

V and J are TRBV2 and TRBJ1-1; TRBD1 matches 7 bases. The CDR3 is 17 residues long. J gave up 3 bases and V 10 bases, and 20 bases lay outside the gene matches. The germline V gene has CDR1 SNHLY and CDR2 FYNNEI. CDR3 sequence reads: CATCRDSGRGGDTEAFF. CDR3 in DNA: TGTGCCACTTGCCGGGACAGTGGTAGGGGAGGAGACACTGAAGCTTTCTTT.

A note on this clonotype: This may be a read error, as it is one base from a much larger clone. V gene TRBV24-1 combines with J gene TRBJ2-7, with D possibly being TRBD1 (6 bases). The CDR3 loop spans 15 amino acids. Germline values: CDR1 KGHDR, CDR2 SFDVKD. V was pared by 6 bases and J by 2 bases, with 16 bases between. The CDR3 coding sequence is TGTGCCACCAGTTATTCCAGGGGCACGACCTACGAGCAGTACTTC. Its translation: CATSYSRGTTYEQYF.

This clonotype was picked up many times. The CDR3 DNA sequence: TGTGCCAGCAGTGGTAGGGGTTCCTATAATTCACCCCTCCACTTT. Its translation is CASSGRGSYNSPLHF. This chain connects TRBV2 to TRBJ1-6; D may be TRBD1 (5 bases). The CDR3 has 15 amino acids. CDR1 SNHLY and CDR2 FYNNEI come from the germline V gene. Trimming took off 4 bases at V and 1 base at J, with 8 bases between the two ends.

The chain couples TRBV7-2 to TRBJ2-5; the D gene is possibly TRBD1 (6 bases). Deletions cut 4 bases from V and 3 bases from J, with 12 bases between. The V gene's germline CDR1 is SGHTA and CDR2 FQGNSA. This CDR3 comprises 14 residues. The CDR3 spells CASSSGQMEETQYF. In DNA, the CDR3 is TGTGCCAGCAGCTCTGGACAGATGGAAGAGACCCAGTACTTC.

The chain combines TRBV19 with TRBJ1-2; weak D call: TRBD1 (5 bases). The CDR3 loop spans 14 amino acids. Germline CDR1 reads LNHDA; CDR2 reads SQIVND (reference sequence). Trimming took 3 bases from V and 3 from J, leaving 11 bases between them. CDR3 DNA: TGTGCCAGTAGTATCAGAGGGGAGCACTATGGCTACACCTTC. This codes for CASSIRGEHYGYTF.

On this clonotype: No conserved phenylalanine or tryptophan ends this CDR3, so it is likely a read error. This chain connects TRBV20-1 to TRBJ2-7; tentative D call: TRBD1 (6 bases). Germline assignment: CDR1 DFQATT and CDR2 SNEGSKA (reference sequence). The CDR3 contains 14 residues. V lost 1 base to trimming and J lost 1 base, with 11 bases between them. The CDR3, as DNA: TGCAGTGCTAGAGGCGACAGGAGATCCTACGAGCAGTACCTC. It specifies CSARGDRRSYEQYL.

This clonotype has ten or more counts. The chain is built from TRBV24-1 and TRBJ1-1; D gene unclear. Trimming removed 10 bases from V and 0 bases from J, with 17 bases in between. The germline gives CDR1 KGHDR, CDR2 SFDVKD. The CDR3 length is 15 residues. The CDR3 coding sequence is TGTGCCACGGCAACATCTGTACTTATGAACACTGAAGCTTTCTTT. This gives the protein CATATSVLMNTEAFF.

This clonotype was counted only a few times. J is TRBJ2-2 and V is TRBV7-2; tentative D call: TRBD2 (6 bases). Per the germline V gene, CDR1 is SGHTA and CDR2 is FQGNSA. This CDR3 has 15 residues. V lost 4 bases and J 6 bases, leaving 15 bases between the germline ends. Here the CDR3 reads CASSWAGNQAGELFF. CDR3 coding DNA: TGTGCCAGCAGCTGGGCGGGGAATCAAGCCGGGGAGCTGTTTTTT.

J is TRBJ1-3 and V is TRBV10-3, with D perhaps TRBD1 (6 bases). Germline V lookup: CDR1 ENHRY, CDR2 SYGVKD. The CDR3 extends over 17 amino acids. Trimming took off 0 bases at V and 2 bases at J, with 14 bases between the two ends. This chain's CDR3 is CAISESLGQGPGNTIYF. In DNA form, the CDR3 reads TGTGCCATCAGTGAGTCGCTGGGCCAGGGGCCTGGAAACACCATATATTTT.

The rearrangement joins TRBV29-1 to TRBJ1-2, with 9 positions matching TRBD1. The CDR3 is made up of 13 amino acids. Trimming cost V 4 bases and J 7 bases; bases outside gene matches: 7. Per the germline V gene, CDR1 is SQVTM and CDR2 is ANQGSEA. The CDR3 DNA sequence: TGCAGCGTTGGCGGACAGGGGCTAGGTGGCTACACCTTC. Its translation: CSVGGQGLGGYTF.

This chain connects TRBV11-2 to TRBJ1-1, with TRBD1 matching 8 bases. The trim removed 7 bases at V and 5 bases at J, leaving 3 bases unmatched. Germline CDR1 reads SGHAT; CDR2 reads FQNNGV. The CDR3 is 12 residues long. The CDR3 coding sequence is TGTGCCAGCATTCACAGGGGGACTGAAGCTTTCTTT. Residues: CASIHRGTEAFF.

This clonotype was detected many times. The chain employs TRBV7-9 and TRBJ2-7, with D possibly matching TRBD1 (5 bases). CDR1 is SEHNR, CDR2 FQNEAQ, per germline (reference sequence). The CDR3 loop spans 15 amino acids. With 5 bases removed from V and 5 bases from J, the gap between germline ends came to 19 bases. The chain's CDR3 is CASSQVRGARNEQYF. The CDR3 coding sequence is TGTGCCAGCAGCCAAGTAAGGGGCGCTAGAAACGAGCAGTACTTC.

The chain links TRBV20-1 to TRBJ2-7; 13 bases line up with TRBD2. The CDR3 consists of 14 residues. V lost 3 bases, J lost 5 bases, and 4 bases stayed unmatched. From germline, CDR1 is DFQATT and CDR2 SNEGSKA (reference sequence). The CDR3 region is CSARTSGRSHEQYF. The CDR3 nucleotides read TGCAGTGCTAGGACTAGCGGGAGGAGCCACGAGCAGTACTTC.

This clonotype was seen at least ten times. The chain carries TRBV24-1 and TRBJ1-6; D remains unclear. The CDR3 is made up of 14 amino acids. V lost 8 bases, J lost 6 bases, and 13 bases lay in between. Germline CDR1 reads KGHDR; CDR2 reads SFDVKD. This CDR3 is CATTSKRLNSPLHF. CDR3 coding DNA: TGTGCCACCACGTCCAAACGCCTTAATTCACCCCTCCACTTT.

Turning to this clonotype: Germline is not matched at one junction end, which may reflect a read error. The chain combines TRBV7-9 with TRBJ1-2; D call uncertain. CDR1 SEHNR and CDR2 FQNEAQ come from the germline V gene (reference sequence). The CDR3 is 16 residues long. The CDR3 reads CACSLDSGFSSNGYTF. CDR3 bases: TGTGCCTGCAGCTTAGACTCGGGGTTTTCTTCGAATGGCTACACCTTC.

There are a few counts of this clonotype. This chain joins TRBV9 and TRBJ1-1, with TRBD1 identical over 9 bases. Germline CDR1 and CDR2: SGDLS and YYNGEE. V gave up 0 bases and J gave up 8 bases; unmatched junction bases: 5. This CDR3 comprises 14 residues. The chain's CDR3 is CASSVVDRGDEAFF. Here the CDR3 DNA reads TGTGCCAGCAGCGTAGTGGACAGGGGCGACGAAGCTTTCTTT.

This clonotype has just a few counts. The CDR3 sequence: CASSSWDRANTGELFF. The CDR3 nucleotides read TGTGCCAGCAGCTCCTGGGACAGGGCGAACACCGGGGAGCTGTTTTTT. The chain carries TRBV7-9 and TRBJ2-2, with 9 bases that match TRBD1. V trimming: 4 bases; J trimming: 0 bases; junction bases outside the gene matches: 3. Looked up from germline, CDR1 is SEHNR and CDR2 is FQNEAQ (reference sequence). The CDR3 contains 16 residues.

V and J are TRBV29-1 and TRBJ1-1, with D hard to call. Germline V lookup: CDR1 SQVTM, CDR2 ANQGSEA. This CDR3 region has 14 residues. With 7 bases removed from V and 0 bases from J, the gap between germline ends came to 15 bases. CDR3 region: CSASWGGVNTEAFF. Here the CDR3 DNA reads TGCAGCGCCTCCTGGGGTGGGGTGAACACTGAAGCTTTCTTT.

This clonotype was seen a handful of times. The rearrangement joins TRBV20-1 to TRBJ2-7, with TRBD2 matching over 12 bases. The CDR3 has 16 amino acids. V gave up 0 bases and J gave up 1 base; unmatched junction bases: 4. The V gene's germline CDR1 is DFQATT and CDR2 SNEGSKA (reference sequence). This chain's CDR3 is CSARDRTSGASYEQYF. The DNA of the CDR3 is TGCAGTGCTAGAGATCGGACTAGCGGGGCTTCCTACGAGCAGTACTTC.

The sample holds a few counts of this clonotype. J is TRBJ1-4 and V is TRBV20-1, with 10 nucleotides matching TRBD1. The germline gives CDR1 DFQATT, CDR2 SNEGSKA (reference sequence). This CDR3 contains 14 residues. Trimming at V came to 7 bases and at J to 8 bases, leaving 10 bases not matched to a gene. CDR3 bases: TGCAGTGTTCAGAGCGGGACAGGGGACGAAAAACTGTTTTTT. It is translated as CSVQSGTGDEKLFF.

J is TRBJ2-5 and V is TRBV29-1, with 9 bases fitting TRBD1. Germline V gene lookup returns CDR1 SQVTM and CDR2 ANQGSEA. V lost 7 bases, J lost 3 bases, and 6 bases stayed unmatched. This CDR3 spans 13 amino acids. The CDR3, as DNA: TGCAGCGCCCGAGGACAGGGGAAAGAGACCCAGTACTTC. It yields the protein CSARGQGKETQYF. Based on the CDR3 plus reference TRBV29-1 and TRBJ2-5, the full variable domain is SAVISQKPSRDICQRGTSLTIQCQVDSQVTMMFWYRQQPGQSLTLIATANQGSEATYESGFVIDKFPISRPNLTFSTLTVSNMSPEDSSIYLCSARGQGKETQYFGPGTRLLVL.

CDR3 sequence reads: CSPTALYGYTF. The CDR3 nucleotides read TGCAGCCCGACGGCGCTCTATGGCTACACCTTC. The V call is TRBV29-1, the J call TRBJ1-2; D gene uncertain. The CDR3 totals 11 residues. Germline V gene lookup returns CDR1 SQVTM and CDR2 ANQGSEA. V was cut by 8 bases and J by 4 bases, with 11 bases left in between.

V usage is TRBV12-3 or TRBV12-4 and J usage is TRBJ1-3; D remains unclear. V dropped 6 bases and J dropped 0 bases, with 9 bases sitting between them. There are 14 residues in the CDR3. This CDR3 reads CASRKDSSGNTIYF. For the CDR3, the DNA is TGTGCCAGCAGAAAGGATTCCTCTGGAAACACCATATATTTT.

The J gene is TRBJ2-5, the V gene TRBV20-1; D is undetermined. The germline V gene encodes CDR1 DFQATT and CDR2 SNEGSKA (reference sequence). The germline V and J ends were trimmed by 0 bases and 5 bases, with 10 bases remaining between them. This CDR3 has 13 residues. In DNA, the CDR3 is TGCAGTGCTAGAGACAAGGGTGGGGAGACCCAGTACTTC. As protein: CSARDKGGETQYF.

In its sample, this clonotype was seen many times. The rearrangement links TRBV10-3 to TRBJ2-7, with TRBD1 identical over 7 bases. The V segment lost 2 bases and the J segment 5 bases; nucleotides outside the gene matches: 6. The CDR3 loop spans 14 amino acids. From germline, CDR1 is ENHRY and CDR2 SYGVKD. The CDR3 reads CAISELDRFNEQYF. CDR3 nucleotide sequence: TGTGCCATCAGTGAGCTGGACAGGTTCAACGAGCAGTACTTC.

The chain couples TRBV15 to TRBJ1-5, with 9 bases aligning to TRBD1. This CDR3 region has 15 residues. J was trimmed by 11 bases and V by 4 bases; bases with no gene match: 12. CDR1 is LNHNV and CDR2 is YYDKDF in the germline V gene (reference sequence). For the CDR3, the DNA is TGTGCCACCAGCAATCAGGGGGACAGGGCTATAGCCCAGCATTTT. Its translation is CATSNQGDRAIAQHF.

This rearrangement joins TRBV7-9 to TRBJ2-7; D unresolved. Trimming took 6 bases from V and 4 from J, leaving 13 bases between them. The germline V gene has CDR1 SEHNR and CDR2 FQNEAQ (reference sequence). This CDR3 region has 13 residues. The CDR3 bases are TGTGCCAGCAGTCAATGGGGAATTTACGAGCAGTACTTC. It is translated as CASSQWGIYEQYF.

The rearrangement links TRBV5-6 to TRBJ1-5; D is ambiguous. V was pared by 2 bases and J by 0 bases, with 6 bases between. CDR3 size: 14 residues. CDR1 SGHDT and CDR2 YYEEEE come from the germline V gene. The CDR3 loop reads CASSFLNSNQPQHF. CDR3 nucleotide sequence: TGTGCCAGCAGCTTTCTGAATAGCAATCAGCCCCAGCATTTT.